A single sample gave rise to the 21 T cell receptor beta chains below, sequenced in a study of vaccination effects on CD4 cells after COVID-19. These receptors lack a known antigen. Culturing for 10 to 11 days preceded CD4+ T cell isolation. Participants were given two doses of BNT162b2 or mRNA-1273 vaccine. Here immunoSEQ multiplex PCR was the method, and the copy in TCRdb shows in-frame clones only, minus some. Of some 9,800 clones listed, about 75% are singletons. Source: CD4+ T cells from PBMCs cultured without peptide, taken after COVID-19 vaccination. Receptor source: a human donor who received a COVID-19 vaccine.

The J gene is TRBJ1-4, the V gene TRBV7-2, with D uncertain. Looked up from germline, CDR1 is SGHTA and CDR2 is FQGNSA. CDR3 size: 13 residues. The V end was cut by 1 base, the J end by 3 bases, with 3 bases between. The DNA for the CDR3 is TGTGCCAGCAGCTTAGTTTCTAATGAAAAACTGTTTTTT. Translated, it gives CASSLVSNEKLFF. The entire variable domain, with the rest obtained from reference TRBV7-2 and TRBJ1-4, is as follows: GAGVSQSPSNKVTEKGKDVELRCDPISGHTALYWYRQSLGQGLEFLIYFQGNSAPDKSGLPSDRFSAERTGGSVSTLTIQRTQQEDSAVYLCASSLVSNEKLFFGSGTQLSVL.

The chain carries TRBV12-3 or TRBV12-4 and TRBJ1-3; D gene unclear. Between the trimmed V and J ends, which lost 8 bases and 0 bases, there was a span of 8 bases. This CDR3 has 13 amino acids. CDR3 nucleotides: TGTGCCAGCCTCGTGAACTCTGGAAACACCATATATTTT. The encoded protein is CASLVNSGNTIYF.

The chain recombines TRBV2 with TRBJ2-7; TRBD2 matches 7 bases. The CDR3 extends over 13 amino acids. V was clipped by 4 bases and J by 4 bases; unmatched bases: 4. Germline lookup yields CDR1 SNHLY and CDR2 FYNNEI. The CDR3: CASSASGKYEQYF. CDR3 sequence (DNA): TGTGCCAGCAGTGCGAGCGGGAAGTACGAGCAGTACTTC.

In this sample, this clone turned up once. V gene TRBV25-1 combines with J gene TRBJ2-1; 8 bases are shared with TRBD2. V lost 6 bases, J lost 6 bases, and 7 bases stayed unmatched. This CDR3 has 14 residues. CDR1 is MGHDK and CDR2 is SYGVNS in the germline V gene. The CDR3 loop is CASSGRLAGNEQFF. For the CDR3, the DNA is TGTGCCAGCAGCGGGCGCCTAGCGGGCAATGAGCAGTTCTTC.

The chain links TRBV28 to TRBJ1-2; D possibly corresponds to TRBD1 (6 bases). V gave up 6 bases and J gave up 7 bases, with 12 bases separating them. This CDR3 is 12 amino acids long. Looked up from germline, CDR1 is MDHEN and CDR2 is SYDVKM. CDR3 amino acids: CASRQGGRGYTF. The CDR3 DNA is TGTGCCAGCAGACAAGGGGGTCGTGGCTACACCTTC.

V and J are TRBV19 and TRBJ2-7; tentative D call: TRBD1 (5 bases). Germline assignment: CDR1 LNHDA and CDR2 SQIVND (reference sequence). Trimming stripped 3 bases from V and 1 base from J, with 13 bases between. The CDR3 spans 15 residues. The DNA for the CDR3 is TGTGCCAGTAGTATTGGTGGACACCGATCCTACGAGCAGTACTTC. This codes for CASSIGGHRSYEQYF.

This rearrangement joins TRBV18 to TRBJ1-1; TRBD1 aligns across 8 bases. CDR1 and CDR2 (germline): KGHSH, LQKENI. V lost 3 bases, J lost 5 bases, and 11 bases stayed unmatched. The CDR3 runs to 16 residues. The CDR3, as DNA: TGTGCCAGCTCACCGTATCAACAGGGGGTACGGACTGAAGCTTTCTTT. Its translation is CASSPYQQGVRTEAFF.

The V and J genes are TRBV6-4 and TRBJ2-5, with D uncertain. Looked up from germline, CDR1 is MRHNA and CDR2 is SNTAGT. This CDR3 spans 13 amino acids. V gave up 4 bases and J gave up 5 bases, with 11 bases separating them. The CDR3 region is CASSVLPGETQYF. The CDR3 nucleotides read TGTGCCAGCAGTGTCCTCCCTGGGGAGACCCAGTACTTC.

This sequence joins TRBV15 and TRBJ1-3; the D is unclear. The CDR3 has 17 residues. Trimming removed 5 bases at V and 0 bases at J, with 17 bases between. The V gene's germline CDR1 is LNHNV and CDR2 YYDKDF (reference sequence). The CDR3 spells CATSGVLTASSGNTIYF. In DNA, the CDR3 is TGTGCCACCAGCGGAGTCCTAACCGCCAGCTCTGGAAACACCATATATTTT.

The CDR3 loop reads CASSLGGGVQETQYF. The CDR3 DNA reads as TGTGCCAGCAGCTTAGGCGGGGGGGTCCAAGAGACCCAGTACTTC. The chain combines TRBV11-2 with TRBJ2-5, with 9 bases identical to TRBD2. Per germline, CDR1 SGHAT and CDR2 FQNNGV. Unmatched junction bases numbered 1, after V lost 1 base and J lost 1 base. The CDR3 has 15 residues.

The table lists this clone with a count of one. V gene TRBV30 combines with J gene TRBJ1-2; D not certain. Per germline, CDR1 GTSNPN and CDR2 SVGIG (reference sequence). The CDR3 has 12 residues. The germline V and J ends were trimmed by 0 bases and 8 bases, with 10 bases remaining between them. The CDR3 coding sequence is TGTGCCTGGAGTGTAGGGCAGCCCGGCTACACCTTC. It specifies CAWSVGQPGYTF.

The chain couples TRBV18 to TRBJ2-2; the D gene is possibly TRBD2 (6 bases). Germline V CDR1 and CDR2: KGHSH, LQKENI. Trimming shortened V by 3 bases and J by 3 bases, and 11 bases separated the two germline ends. This CDR3 contains 15 residues. CDR3 DNA sequence: TGTGCCAGCTCACCCCAGGGCGGGGACACCGGGGAGCTGTTTTTT. It encodes CASSPQGGDTGELFF.

This rearrangement joins TRBV2 to TRBJ1-5; D is unclear. Germline loops: CDR1 SNHLY, CDR2 FYNNEI. V lost 4 bases to trimming and J lost 4 bases, with 11 bases between them. This CDR3 has 14 residues. DNA of the CDR3: TGTGCCAGCAGTGGCGAGGGAGGGAATCAGCCCCAGCATTTT. Translating gives CASSGEGGNQPQHF.

J is TRBJ1-1 and V is TRBV7-2; D gene ambiguous. The length of the CDR3 is 14 residues. V was clipped by 1 base and J by 2 bases, with 8 bases between them. Germline loops: CDR1 SGHTA, CDR2 FQGNSA. The CDR3 nucleotides read TGTGCCAGCAGCTTAGGTCGGGGTAACACTGAAGCTTTCTTT. It codes for CASSLGRGNTEAFF.

The CDR3 sequence: CASSGGTAYNEQFF. In DNA form, the CDR3 reads TGCGCCAGCAGCGGAGGGACAGCCTACAATGAGCAGTTCTTC. J is TRBJ2-1 and V is TRBV4-1, with D possibly TRBD1 on 7 matching bases. CDR1 is MGHRA and CDR2 is YSYEKL in the germline V gene. The CDR3 sequence is 14 residues long. V was cut by 5 bases and J by 2 bases, with 10 bases left in between.

The chain joins TRBV4-1 to TRBJ2-5; no clear D gene. Per the germline V gene, CDR1 is MGHRA and CDR2 is YSYEKL. The length of the CDR3 is 14 residues. The germline V and J ends were trimmed by 4 bases and 4 bases, with 13 bases remaining between them. The CDR3 DNA sequence: TGCGCCAGCAGCCCCCCGTCTAGTCGAGAGACCCAGTACTTC. It translates to CASSPPSSRETQYF.

The chain has TRBV24-1 and TRBJ2-6, with 7 bases identical to TRBD1. The length of the CDR3 is 17 residues. The trim removed 3 bases at V and 0 bases at J, leaving 4 bases unmatched. Germline CDR1 and CDR2: KGHDR and SFDVKD. The CDR3, as DNA: TGTGCCACCAGTGATAGGACAGGCCGCTCTGGGGCCAACGTCCTGACTTTC. It translates to CATSDRTGRSGANVLTF.

The chain combines TRBV7-9 with TRBJ2-5; perhaps TRBD1 as D (6 bases). The ends were cut back, 5 bases at V and 1 base at J, with 11 bases in the middle. Per the germline V gene, CDR1 is SEHNR and CDR2 is FQNEAQ (reference sequence). The CDR3 spans 14 residues. CDR3 protein: CASSIQGFQETQYF. The CDR3 DNA is TGTGCCAGCAGCATTCAGGGGTTCCAAGAGACCCAGTACTTC.

J is TRBJ1-2 and V is TRBV2; D remains unclear. CDR1 SNHLY and CDR2 FYNNEI come from the germline V gene. CDR3 length equals 11 residues. Trimming shortened V by 6 bases and J by 5 bases, and 7 bases separated the two germline ends. The CDR3 coding sequence is TGTGCCAGCAGCGACGTATATGGCTACACCTTC. This codes for CASSDVYGYTF.

The V and J genes are TRBV18 and TRBJ1-6, with 7 bases fitting TRBD1. The J segment lost 3 bases and the V segment lost 3 bases, leaving 5 bases of the junction unmatched. Germline V gene sequence: CDR1 KGHSH, CDR2 LQKENI. This CDR3 has 16 amino acids. The DNA of the CDR3 is TGTGCCAGCTCACCCTCTACAGGGGACTATAATTCACCCCTCCACTTT. Protein sequence: CASSPSTGDYNSPLHF.

The chain's CDR3 is CASSQETGYNTIYF. CDR3 nucleotides: TGCGCCAGCAGCCAAGAGACAGGGTACAACACCATATATTTT. The V gene is TRBV5-1, the J gene TRBJ1-3, with TRBD1 identical over 7 bases. Germline CDR1 SGHRS, CDR2 YFSETQ. The CDR3 runs 14 residues. The J segment lost 7 bases and the V segment lost 4 bases, leaving 8 bases of the junction unmatched.